This is a list of T cell receptor beta chains from one sample in a study of T cell clones after liver transplantation. Method: immunoSEQ multiplex PCR; TCRdb's copy keeps in-frame clones and lacks some. The sample holds some 60,000 clones, over 55% seen once. The source material was CD4+ T cells from blood, sampled before liver transplant. The source of these receptors is a human donor who received a liver transplant. Each CDR3 is given with its conserved first and last residue. D genes are given only for firm matches. Not all rows give a size; the values are once, few, many and, for expanded clones, a class.

j_call | clone_size | d_call | v_call | cdr3_nt | cdr3_aa
TRBJ1-4 | - | TRBD1 | TRBV5-4 | TGTGCCAGCAGCTTGGGGGGACAGGCAGGGGAAAAACTGTTTTTT | CASSLGGQAGEKLFF
TRBJ1-4 | - | - | TRBV7-6 | TGTGCCAGCACCCTCGGTGAAAAACTGTTTTTT | CASTLGEKLFF
TRBJ1-6 | few | - | TRBV11-2 | TGTGCCAGCAGCCCCGACAGGAATTCACCCCTCCACTTT | CASSPDRNSPLHF
TRBJ1-5 | - | - | TRBV6-1 | TGTGCCAGCACAGACACATTTAGCAATCAGCCCCAGCATTTT | CASTDTFSNQPQHF
TRBJ2-7 | once | - | TRBV6-6 | TGTGCCAGCAGTTACAGGGACATCTACCACTTC | CASSYRDIYHF
TRBJ2-3 | - | TRBD1 | TRBV5-4 | TGTGCCAGCAGCTTGGAGGGACAGGGCACAGATACGCAGTATTTT | CASSLEGQGTDTQYF
TRBJ1-2 | - | - | TRBV4-2 | TGTGCCAGCAGCCAAGAAGGGAGGGGGGACTATGGCTACACCTTC | CASSQEGRGDYGYTF
TRBJ2-3 | - | - | TRBV7-3 | TGTGCCAGCAGCTTAAACGGGGTGCCCACAGATACGCAGTATTTT | CASSLNGVPTDTQYF
TRBJ1-4 | - | - | TRBV19 | TGTGCCAGTAGTAACGTTATCGGCCGGGCCGGGGGGGATGAAAAACTGTTTTTT | CASSNVIGRAGGDEKLFF
TRBJ1-3 | - | - | TRBV28 | TGTGCCAGCAGTTTCCCTTCAGGCTCCGGAAACACCATATATTTT | CASSFPSGSGNTIYF
TRBJ2-4 | - | - | TRBV15 | TGTGCCACCAGCAGAGAACGGGTATCCAAAAACATTCAGTACTTC | CATSRERVSKNIQYF
TRBJ2-7 | many | - | TRBV7-2 | TGTGCCAGCAGTTCCCCAGGGGACCGCTACGAGCAGTACTTC | CASSSPGDRYEQYF
TRBJ2-7 | - | - | TRBV5-5 | TGTGCCAGCAGCCAACTCCCGGGGGACTTCTCCTACGAGCAGTACTTC | CASSQLPGDFSYEQYF
TRBJ1-1 | - | TRBD1 | TRBV7-3 | TGTGCCAGCAGCAGGTCGACAGGGGCGGACAGAACTGAAGCTTTCTTT | CASSRSTGADRTEAFF
TRBJ1-2 | - | - | TRBV6-1 | TGTGCCAGCATCCAACGGACACAGGGTCTTGGTGGCTACACCTTC | CASIQRTQGLGGYTF
TRBJ2-7 | - | - | TRBV6-5 | TGTGCCAGCAGGGCCAGGCTTTCCTACGAGCAGTACTTC | CASRARLSYEQYF
TRBJ1-5 | - | - | TRBV7-9 | TGTGCCAGCAGCTTAGTGGGGGGAGGTCAGCCCCAGCATTTT | CASSLVGGGQPQHF
TRBJ2-7 | - | TRBD1 | TRBV13 | TGTGCCAGCAGGACCCGTCGAGCGGGACAGGGTTCGGGCTGGTCCTACGAGCAGTACTTC | CASRTRRAGQGSGWSYEQYF
TRBJ2-4 | - | - | TRBV11-1 | TGTGCCAGCAGCTTAAACAGTTGGGGAGACATTCAGTACTTC | CASSLNSWGDIQYF
TRBJ1-2 | - | - | TRBV6-5 | TGTGCCAGCAGTTACTCGAAAGGGGCGAACTATGGCTACACCTTC | CASSYSKGANYGYTF
TRBJ1-1 | once | - | TRBV18 | TGTGCCAGCTCACGGCGGGACCCGAACACTGAAGCTTTCTTT | CASSRRDPNTEAFF
TRBJ1-1 | - | TRBD1 | TRBV7-6 | TGTGCCAGCAGCCCTGGACAGGGGACTGAAGCTTTCTTT | CASSPGQGTEAFF
TRBJ2-7 | - | TRBD2 | TRBV28 | TGTGCCAGCAGTTTAGAGCAGCGGGGGTCCCCCTACGAGCAGTACTTC | CASSLEQRGSPYEQYF
TRBJ2-3 | - | - | TRBV5-4 | TGTGCCAGCAGCTTTCTAGGGGGAAGAAGCACAGATACGCAGTATTTT | CASSFLGGRSTDTQYF
TRBJ2-6 | - | TRBD1 | TRBV10-3 | TGTGCCATCAGAGAGGACAGGTTTTTGCGCTCTGGGGCCAACGTCCTGACTTTC | CAIREDRFLRSGANVLTF